This T cell receptor (beta chain) was found in a study of blood T cells in healthy people across ages. The study's findings and limits: Diversity estimates from one million T cells were considered underestimates.

CDR3 length equals 12 residues. Notes on this clonotype: Its antigen is as yet unknown.

The second PCR ran about 6 to 12 cycles with a sample-barcoded 5' primer and J-beta primers. TCRdb passed the 5' RACE reads through MiXCR, listing each CDR3 protein once. The sample consists of fewer than 700,000 distinct CDR3 sequences, around 50% of them appearing once. This sequence joins TRBV21-1 and TRBJ2-5. TRBV21-1 is listed as a pseudogene. What was sequenced was blood. The clonotype was recovered from a man aged 80 or over in good health. DNA for the CDR3: TGTGCCAGCAGAGGACCCCAAGAGACCCAGTACTTC. Its protein is CASRGPQETQYF.